The rows below give T cell receptor beta chains drawn from one sample of a study of blood T cell repertoires in COVID-19. Repertoires were generated with immunoSEQ multiplex PCR, while TCRdb's copy carries only in-frame clones and drops some. The sample gives 200,000 to 300,000 clones, about 83% of which show up once; less than 4.5% is in the top ten. Input material: peripheral blood. The receptors were gathered from a man aged 50-60 years with acute or convalescent COVID-19. Both conserved end residues are part of each CDR3. The order of the fields is V gene, D gene, clone size, J gene, CDR3 DNA, CDR3 protein. D genes are given only for firm matches. A clone size is listed for some rows: how often the clone was seen (once, few, many), or a class if it is expanded.

TRBV18,-,-,TRBJ1-2,TGTGCCAGCTCCCCCGATCCCCTTGGAGACTATGGCTACACCTTC,CASSPDPLGDYGYTF
TRBV19,-,-,TRBJ2-7,TGTGCCAGTACCTCGCACCCCAGGGACGAGCAGTACTTC,CASTSHPRDEQYF
TRBV7-6,-,-,TRBJ2-2,TGTGCCAGCAGCTTAGCGGGAGGCACCGGGGAGCTGTTTTTT,CASSLAGGTGELFF
TRBV18,TRBD1,-,TRBJ1-4,TGTGCCAGCTCACCCTACGGGACAGCTAATGAAAAACTGTTTTTT,CASSPYGTANEKLFF
TRBV27,-,-,TRBJ1-2,TGTGCCAGCAGTTTCGGGGGTCCCCTTAACTATGGCTACACCTTC,CASSFGGPLNYGYTF
TRBV28,TRBD1,-,TRBJ2-2,TGTGCCAGCAGGACAGGGTCGGACACCGGGGAGCTGTTTTTT,CASRTGSDTGELFF
TRBV15,-,few,TRBJ2-2,TGTGCCACCAGCAGTCAGGGCGCGAACACCGGGGAGCTGTTTTTT,CATSSQGANTGELFF
TRBV11-3,-,-,TRBJ2-3,TGTGCCAGCAGCTTGCAGGGGTCCACTAGCACAGATACGCAGTATTTT,CASSLQGSTSTDTQYF
TRBV3-1/TRBV3-2,TRBD2,-,TRBJ2-7,TGTGCCAGCAGCCACTCCGGGACTAGCGGCCTACGGGAGCAGTACTTC,CASSHSGTSGLREQYF
TRBV21-1,-,-,TRBJ2-4,TGTGCCAGCAGCAAACACTCCTCCAAAAACATTCAGTACTTC,CASSKHSSKNIQYF
TRBV9,TRBD1,-,TRBJ2-2,TGTGCCAGCAGCGTGTCCAGGGGGCAGGACACCGGGGAGCTGTTTTTT,CASSVSRGQDTGELFF
TRBV30,TRBD2,many,TRBJ2-5,TGTGCCTGGAGTCGTAACGGGGGGGCCGAACAAGAGACCCAGTACTTC,CAWSRNGGAEQETQYF
TRBV2,TRBD1,-,TRBJ2-7,TGTGCCAGCCTGGACAGGGGGGCATACGAGCAGTACTTC,CASLDRGAYEQYF
TRBV5-1,-,-,TRBJ1-3,TGCGCCAGCAGCTCCGACCCGACAGCAAATACCTTCTCTGGAAACACCATATATTTT,CASSSDPTANTFSGNTIYF
TRBV14,-,-,TRBJ2-7,TGTGCCAGCAGCCAGACGCGGGGGCCCTACGAGCAGTACTTC,CASSQTRGPYEQYF
TRBV29-1,-,-,TRBJ2-5,TGCAGCGTTGCGGGGTCGGGGGAGACCCAGTACTTC,CSVAGSGETQYF
TRBV19,-,-,TRBJ2-7,TGTGCCAGTAGTTCCCAGGGTTACGAGCAGTACTTC,CASSSQGYEQYF
TRBV19,TRBD1,-,TRBJ1-3,TGTGCCACCCGGAAGGGGACAGGGTATTCCTCTGGAAACACCATATATTTT,CATRKGTGYSSGNTIYF
TRBV27,TRBD2,once,TRBJ2-3,TGTGCCAGCAGTTTACGGTGGGGGACTAGCGGGAGTAACCCAGATACGCAGTATTTT,CASSLRWGTSGSNPDTQYF
TRBV19,-,-,TRBJ2-2,TGTGCCAGTAGTATGCTAGCGAGTACCCGGGAGCTGTTTTTT,CASSMLASTRELFF
TRBV10-3,-,-,TRBJ2-5,TGTGCCATCGCGGCAGTACCCCAAGAGACCCAGTACTTC,CAIAAVPQETQYF
TRBV7-9,-,-,TRBJ2-7,TGTGCCAGCAGCTTAGGGTCAGGCGGGGACGCCTACGAGCAGTACTTC,CASSLGSGGDAYEQYF
TRBV2,-,-,TRBJ2-1,TGTGCCAGCTTGGGGGCTGAGCAGTTCTTC,CASLGAEQFF
TRBV30,TRBD1,-,TRBJ2-2,TGTGCCTGGAGTTCGACCGGGACAGGGTTTATCGGGGAGCTGTTTTTT,CAWSSTGTGFIGELFF